This entry features one TCR beta chain sequence. This sample is drawn from a study of blood T cell repertoires in COVID-19. The assay was immunoSEQ multiplex PCR, and TCRdb's table has in-frame clones only and misses some. The sample has 110,000 to 150,000 clones, approximately 80% seen once. This clonotype was sampled from a human donor in a cohort sampled during active COVID-19. The sample comprised peripheral blood.

Here the CDR3 DNA reads TGTGCCAGCAGGGGCCCGGACAGGGGTTTCGGCGGGGAGCTGTTTTTT. It encodes CASRGPDRGFGGELFF. This chain uses TRBV2 with TRBJ2-2; 9 bases agree with TRBD1. The CDR3 sequence is 16 residues long. Looked up from germline, CDR1 is SNHLY and CDR2 is FYNNEI. V was clipped by 6 bases and J by 7 bases; unmatched bases: 12.